The entry below gives a single T cell receptor beta chain sequence along with its context. What this receptor recognizes is not known. Base-call qualities are not available, and no considerably larger clone is one nucleotide away. For repertoire sequencing, the TCR beta CDR3 regions were amplified from RNA transcripts. A first-round RT-PCR used HTBI primers with the Qiagen OneStep RT-PCR kit, followed by a second-round multiplex PCR, size selection and purification. Sequencing of the libraries was carried out on an Illumina HiSeq2000 in paired-end mode with 100 bp reads. The original methods were these. SOAPnuke was used to process the reads, throwing out any read that had adapters, had uncalled bases, had a mean Phred below 15, or lacked an exact constant-primer or identifier match. COPE v1.2.5 was used to merge the high-quality paired reads. Each unique nucleotide sequence was treated as a clonotype, and MiTCR v1.1 was used to align the clonotypes to the IMGT TRB V, D and J references. The analysis was limited to V-J combinations with a frequency above 0.0001, which together covered roughly 99% of the repertoires. A TCR clonal expansion and chaos score per V-J combination was defined as the ratio of F50 clonal expansion to chaos observed in the TCRdist matrix. Welch's t-statistics and random forest were used to reduce the features to some 13 V-J combinations, which were then used as input to a naive Bayes classifier. Thyroid-blood repertoire similarity was quantified with the Morisita-Horn index. TCRdb reworked the public reads: Q25 trimming with fastp, MiXCR clone assembly, productive beta chains retained. Every distinct CDR3 protein forms one entry, paired with its most common genes and DNA. These V and J calls rely on TCRdb rather than the paper's analysis. The sample profile shows 400,000 to 450,000 distinct CDR3 sequences; 21% of them were found once. Roughly 3% of the sample is in the top ten clones.

The sample originates from a study of Graves' ophthalmopathy and Graves' hyperthyroidism (dated by TCRdb to the late 2010s). With respect to the entire study: Peripheral blood was collected before any treatment was given, at the time of initial diagnosis. The approximately 100 discovery patients were randomly divided into training and test sets at a 7:3 ratio. Following sampling, methimazole starting at 30 mg daily was administered to hyperthyroidism patients, and high-dose intravenous methylprednisolone was administered to ophthalmopathy patients. In total, approximately 140 blood samples were TCR-sequenced: approximately 42 ophthalmopathy, around 75 hyperthyroidism and some 17 hyperthyroidism-to-ophthalmopathy patients. To tell Graves' ophthalmopathy apart from Graves' hyperthyroidism, and to predict which patients would progress to ophthalmopathy, the study relied on TCR beta repertoire signatures. In roughly 6 hyperthyroidism patients, the T-cell repertoires found in thyroid tissue were compared with those found in blood. To explore V-J signatures that distinguish ophthalmopathy from hyperthyroidism, a discovery set of around 100 patients was enrolled, made up of approximately 45 with ophthalmopathy and under 65 with stable hyperthyroidism. The independent validation cohort included under 20 hyperthyroidism patients plus 17 patients who later progressed from hyperthyroidism to ophthalmopathy. Findings and caveats that apply to the study as a whole: No statistical method was used to set the sample size in advance, and the investigators knew which group each participant was assigned to. In validation, the model predicted ophthalmopathy progression with more than 70% sensitivity and roughly 78% specificity; some 13 predicted patients were CT-confirmed with GO in a median of around 6.5 months. In cross-validation, the 13-signature model distinguished ophthalmopathy from stable hyperthyroidism with about 88% sensitivity and 81% to 83% specificity, and in the test set the corresponding values were around 80% and 75%. Most of the expanded thyroid clonotypes with a frequency above 0.001 were also detected in blood, and it was suggested that the thyroid immune response may be reflected by blood repertoires.

Stable hyperthyroidism was defined as no progression to ophthalmopathy within 18 months of follow-up. Hyperthyroidism patients were newly diagnosed, were aged 18 to 65 years, and had a disease duration under 2 months. Patients with other autoimmune diseases, uncontrolled infections, pregnancy or lactation were excluded from the study. Diagnosis relied on clinical symptoms, serum thyroxine, TRAb, thyroid ultrasound and orbital computed tomography. Using Ficoll-Paque density gradient centrifugation, PBMCs were isolated from approximately 11 ml of fresh peripheral blood. Trizol reagent was used to extract the total RNA, and its quality was then checked on an Agilent 2100 Bioanalyzer. Spanning cysteine to phenylalanine, the CDR3 consists of 13 amino acids. The entry retains the CDR3 DNA only, 39 bases that are in frame from base 1. The germline V gene provides CDR1 MNHNS and CDR2 SASEGT. The V end loses 2 bases and the J end loses 11 bases, and a stretch of 13 bases separates them.

The chain uses TRBV6-1 and TRBJ1-5; the D gene cannot be named for sure. The TCR was taken from a woman younger than 30 with stable Graves' hyperthyroidism. Donor details come from another sample of the same person, matched by shared clones. The specimen was peripheral blood. The CDR3 region has the sequence CASSEPSPWTQHF. The DNA reads TGTGCCAGCAGTGAACCGTCCCCTTGGACCCAGCATTTT.